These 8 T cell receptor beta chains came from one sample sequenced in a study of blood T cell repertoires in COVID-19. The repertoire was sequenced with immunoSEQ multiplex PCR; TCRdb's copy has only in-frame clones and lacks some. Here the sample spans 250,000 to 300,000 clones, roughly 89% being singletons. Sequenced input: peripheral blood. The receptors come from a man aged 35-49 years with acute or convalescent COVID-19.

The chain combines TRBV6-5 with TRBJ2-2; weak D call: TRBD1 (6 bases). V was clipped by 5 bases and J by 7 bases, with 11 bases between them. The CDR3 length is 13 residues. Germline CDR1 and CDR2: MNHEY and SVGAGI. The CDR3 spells CASSPGEGGELFF. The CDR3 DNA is TGTGCCAGCAGTCCAGGGGAAGGCGGGGAGCTGTTTTTT.

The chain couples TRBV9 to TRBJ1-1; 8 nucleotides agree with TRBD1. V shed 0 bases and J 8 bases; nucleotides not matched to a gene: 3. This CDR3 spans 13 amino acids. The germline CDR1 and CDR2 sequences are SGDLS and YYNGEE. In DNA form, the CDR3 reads TGTGCCAGCAGCGTAGCGGACAGGGCCGAAGCTTTCTTT. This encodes CASSVADRAEAFF.

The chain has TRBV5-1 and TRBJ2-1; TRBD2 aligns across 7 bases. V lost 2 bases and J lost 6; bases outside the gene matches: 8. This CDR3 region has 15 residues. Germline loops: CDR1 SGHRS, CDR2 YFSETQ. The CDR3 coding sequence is TGCGCCAGCAGCTTAGGAGCGGGGCCTGCCAATGAGCAGTTCTTC. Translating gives CASSLGAGPANEQFF.

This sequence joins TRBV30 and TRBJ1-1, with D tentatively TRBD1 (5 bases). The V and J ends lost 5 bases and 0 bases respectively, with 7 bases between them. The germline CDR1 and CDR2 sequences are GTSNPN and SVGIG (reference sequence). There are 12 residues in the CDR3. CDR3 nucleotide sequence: TGTGCCTGGGAAGGGGTGAACACTGAAGCTTTCTTT. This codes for CAWEGVNTEAFF.

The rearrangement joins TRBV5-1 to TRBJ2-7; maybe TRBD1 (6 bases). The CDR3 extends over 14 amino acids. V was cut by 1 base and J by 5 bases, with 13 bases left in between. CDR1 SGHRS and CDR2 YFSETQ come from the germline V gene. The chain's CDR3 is CASSLQQGNNEQYF. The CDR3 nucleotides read TGCGCCAGCAGCTTGCAGCAGGGGAACAACGAGCAGTACTTC.

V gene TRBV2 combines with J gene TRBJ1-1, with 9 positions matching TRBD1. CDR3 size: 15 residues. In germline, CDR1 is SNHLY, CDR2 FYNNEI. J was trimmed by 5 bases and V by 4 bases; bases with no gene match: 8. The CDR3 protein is CASSGPRQGGTEAFF. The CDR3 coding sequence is TGTGCCAGCAGTGGCCCTCGACAGGGGGGGACTGAAGCTTTCTTT.

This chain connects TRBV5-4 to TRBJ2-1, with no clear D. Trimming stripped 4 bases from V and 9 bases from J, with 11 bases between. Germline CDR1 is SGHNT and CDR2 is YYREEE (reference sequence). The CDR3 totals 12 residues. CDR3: CASSLSSGEQFF. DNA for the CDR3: TGTGCCAGCAGCCTCTCTTCGGGTGAGCAGTTCTTC.

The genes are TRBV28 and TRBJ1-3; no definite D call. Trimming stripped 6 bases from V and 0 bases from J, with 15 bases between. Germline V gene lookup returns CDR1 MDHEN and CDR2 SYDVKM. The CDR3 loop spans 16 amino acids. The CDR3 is CASRSPAAGSGNTIYF. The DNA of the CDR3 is TGTGCCAGCAGATCCCCGGCGGCCGGCTCTGGAAACACCATATATTTT.